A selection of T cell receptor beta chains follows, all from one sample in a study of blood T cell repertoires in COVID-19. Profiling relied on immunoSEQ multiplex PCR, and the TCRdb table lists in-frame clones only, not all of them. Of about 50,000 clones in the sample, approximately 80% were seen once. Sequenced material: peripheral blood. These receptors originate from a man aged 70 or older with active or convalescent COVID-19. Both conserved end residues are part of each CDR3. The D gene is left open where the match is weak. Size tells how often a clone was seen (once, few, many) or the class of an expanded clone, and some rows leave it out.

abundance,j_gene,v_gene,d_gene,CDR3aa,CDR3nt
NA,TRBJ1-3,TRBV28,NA,CASSFQTDTIYF,TGTGCCAGCAGTTTTCAGACAGACACCATATATTTT
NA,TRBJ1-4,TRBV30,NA,CAWKFRGTNEKLFF,TGTGCCTGGAAATTCCGGGGTACTAATGAAAAACTGTTTTTT
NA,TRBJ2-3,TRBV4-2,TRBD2,CASSQDATSGLDTQYF,TGTGCCAGCAGCCAAGACGCGACTAGCGGTCTAGATACGCAGTATTTT
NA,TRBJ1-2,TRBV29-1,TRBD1,CSAPSTGLGNGYTF,TGCAGCGCCCCTTCGACAGGGCTGGGAAATGGCTACACCTTC
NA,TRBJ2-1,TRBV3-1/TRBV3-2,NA,CASSQARQLEQFF,TGTGCCAGCAGCCAAGCTAGACAGCTGGAGCAGTTCTTC
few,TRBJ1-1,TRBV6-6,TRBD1,CASSYSTGTGGTEAFF,TGTGCCAGCAGTTACTCGACCGGGACAGGGGGCACTGAAGCTTTCTTT
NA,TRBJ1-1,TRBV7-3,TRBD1,CASSLTGRGTGTEAFF,TGTGCCAGCAGCTTAACGGGCAGGGGGACGGGCACTGAAGCTTTCTTT
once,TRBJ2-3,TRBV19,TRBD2,CASSTSGGAVGDTQYF,TGTGCCAGTAGTACTAGCGGGGGGGCCGTGGGAGATACGCAGTATTTT
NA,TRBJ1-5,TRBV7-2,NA,CASSLEGISHSNQPQHF,TGTGCCAGCAGCTTAGAGGGGATATCTCATAGCAATCAGCCCCAGCATTTT
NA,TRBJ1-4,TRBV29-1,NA,CSVAISRGGTNEKLFF,TGCAGCGTTGCAATTTCTAGGGGCGGAACTAATGAAAAACTGTTTTTT
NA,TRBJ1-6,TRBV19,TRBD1,CASTDRVNSPLHF,TGTGCCAGTACTGACAGGGTGAATTCACCCCTCCACTTT
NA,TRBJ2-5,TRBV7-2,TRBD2,CASSPRRIGLAGGETQYF,TGTGCCAGCAGCCCGCGTCGTATTGGACTAGCGGGAGGAGAGACCCAGTACTTC
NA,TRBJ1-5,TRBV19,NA,CASSKGQGPNQPQHF,TGTGCCAGTAGTAAGGGCCAGGGCCCCAATCAGCCCCAGCATTTT
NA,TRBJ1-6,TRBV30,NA,CAWTAQGNSPLHF,TGTGCCTGGACGGCTCAGGGAAATTCACCCCTCCACTTT
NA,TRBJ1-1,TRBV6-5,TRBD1,CASSYSGRGYTEAFF,TGTGCCAGCAGTTACTCGGGCAGGGGGTATACTGAAGCTTTCTTT
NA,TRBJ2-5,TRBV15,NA,CATSSYGETQYF,TGTGCCACCAGCTCTTACGGAGAGACCCAGTACTTC
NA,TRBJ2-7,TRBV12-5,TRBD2,CASGPRASGRAYEQYF,TGTGCTAGTGGTCCCCGGGCTAGCGGGAGGGCCTACGAGCAGTACTTC
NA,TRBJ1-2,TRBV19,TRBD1,CASSPRGDSYGYTF,TGTGCCAGTAGCCCTAGGGGGGACAGCTATGGCTACACCTTC
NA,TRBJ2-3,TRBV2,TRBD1,CASNLQGAGDTQYF,TGTGCCAGCAACCTACAGGGGGCGGGAGATACGCAGTATTTT
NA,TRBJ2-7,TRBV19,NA,CASSMGGLATHYEQYF,TGTGCCAGTAGTATGGGGGGGCTAGCGACCCACTACGAGCAGTACTTC